This section outlines one TCR beta chain sequence together with its context. This sample is part of a study of shared T cell receptors in the human thymus. Using immunoSEQ multiplex PCR, the repertoire was profiled, and TCRdb retains in-frame clones only, with some absent. The data contain about 730,000 clones, approximately 85% of them singletons. Germline assignment: CDR1 SGHDN and CDR2 FVKESK. Trimming at V came to 5 bases and at J to 5 bases, leaving 7 bases not matched to a gene. The CDR3 runs 14 residues. The same sample was also used in a study of human thymus T cells.

The gene calls are TRBV14 and TRBJ2-7, with 9 positions matching TRBD1. Sequenced input: thymocytes. This TCR derives from a girl in the first two years of life with a congenital heart defect. The CDR3, as DNA: TGTGCCAGCAGCGCGCGGGACAGGGAGAACGAGCAGTACTTC. Translating gives CASSARDRENEQYF.